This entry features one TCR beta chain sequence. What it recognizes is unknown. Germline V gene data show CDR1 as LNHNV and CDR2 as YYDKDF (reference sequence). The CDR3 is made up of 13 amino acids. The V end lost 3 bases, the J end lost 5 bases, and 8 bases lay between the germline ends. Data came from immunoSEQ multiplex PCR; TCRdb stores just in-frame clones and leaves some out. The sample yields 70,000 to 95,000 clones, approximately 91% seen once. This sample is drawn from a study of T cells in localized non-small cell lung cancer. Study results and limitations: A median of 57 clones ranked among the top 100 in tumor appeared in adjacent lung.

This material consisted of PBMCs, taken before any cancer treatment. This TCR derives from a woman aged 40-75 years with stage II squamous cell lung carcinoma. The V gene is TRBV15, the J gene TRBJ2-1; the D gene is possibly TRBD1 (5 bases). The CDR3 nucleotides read TGTGCCACCAGCAGGGGGCGCAACAATGAGCAGTTCTTC. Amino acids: CATSRGRNNEQFF.